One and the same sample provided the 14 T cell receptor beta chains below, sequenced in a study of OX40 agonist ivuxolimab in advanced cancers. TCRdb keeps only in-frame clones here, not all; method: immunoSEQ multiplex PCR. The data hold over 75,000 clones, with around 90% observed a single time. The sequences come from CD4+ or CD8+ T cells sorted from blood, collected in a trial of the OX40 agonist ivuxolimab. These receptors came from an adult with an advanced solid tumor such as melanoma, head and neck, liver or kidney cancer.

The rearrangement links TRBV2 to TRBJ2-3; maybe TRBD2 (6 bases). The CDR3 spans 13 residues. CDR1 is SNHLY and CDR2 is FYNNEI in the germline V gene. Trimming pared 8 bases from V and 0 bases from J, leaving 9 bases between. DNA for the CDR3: TGTGCCAGCGGCCGGGGGAGCACAGATACGCAGTATTTT. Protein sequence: CASGRGSTDTQYF.

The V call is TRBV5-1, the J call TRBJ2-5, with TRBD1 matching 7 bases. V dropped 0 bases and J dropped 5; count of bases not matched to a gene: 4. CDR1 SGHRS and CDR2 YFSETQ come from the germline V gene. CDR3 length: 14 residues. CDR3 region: CASSLARQGETQYF. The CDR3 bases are TGCGCCAGCAGCTTGGCCCGACAGGGTGAGACCCAGTACTTC. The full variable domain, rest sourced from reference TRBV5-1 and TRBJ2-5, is KAGVTQTPRYLIKTRGQQVTLSCSPISGHRSVSWYQQTPGQGLQFLFEYFSETQRNKGNFPGRFSGRQFSNSRSEMNVSTLELGDSALYLCASSLARQGETQYFGPGTRLLVL.

CDR3 sequence (DNA): TGTGCCAGCAGTCTTTTTAGGAGGTCACCCTACGAGCAGTACTTC. Protein sequence: CASSLFRRSPYEQYF. The J gene is TRBJ2-7, the V gene TRBV28; the D gene is possibly TRBD2 (5 bases). The CDR3 length is 15 residues. V was shortened by 5 bases and J by 2 bases, with 16 bases between the two germline ends. Per germline, CDR1 MDHEN and CDR2 SYDVKM. Based on the CDR3 plus reference TRBV28 and TRBJ2-7, the full variable domain is DVKVTQSSRYLVKRTGEKVFLECVQDMDHENMFWYRQDPGLGLRLIYFSYDVKMKEKGDIPEGYSVSREKKERFSLILESASTNQTSMYLCASSLFRRSPYEQYFGPGTRLTVT.

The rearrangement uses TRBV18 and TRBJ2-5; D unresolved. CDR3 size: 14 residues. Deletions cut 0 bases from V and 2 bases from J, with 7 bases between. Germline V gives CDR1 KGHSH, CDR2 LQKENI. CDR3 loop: CASSPPGRQETQYF. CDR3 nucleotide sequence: TGTGCCAGCTCACCACCGGGCAGGCAAGAGACCCAGTACTTC.

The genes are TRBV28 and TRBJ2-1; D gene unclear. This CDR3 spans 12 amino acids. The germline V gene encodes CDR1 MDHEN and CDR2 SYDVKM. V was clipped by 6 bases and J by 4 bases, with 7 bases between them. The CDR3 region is CASRTPYNEQFF. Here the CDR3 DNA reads TGTGCCAGCAGGACCCCTTACAATGAGCAGTTCTTC. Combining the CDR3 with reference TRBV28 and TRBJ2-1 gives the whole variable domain DVKVTQSSRYLVKRTGEKVFLECVQDMDHENMFWYRQDPGLGLRLIYFSYDVKMKEKGDIPEGYSVSREKKERFSLILESASTNQTSMYLCASRTPYNEQFFGPGTRLTVL.

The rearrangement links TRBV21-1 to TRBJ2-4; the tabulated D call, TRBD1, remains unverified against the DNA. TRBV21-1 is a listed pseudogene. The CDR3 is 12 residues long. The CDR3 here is CPFGAPKNIQYF. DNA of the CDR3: TGCCCCTTTGGGGCCCCCAAAAACATTCAGTACTTC.

This chain's CDR3 is CASSNSRTGVNNEQFF. The CDR3 nucleotides read TGTGCCAGCAGCAATAGCCGGACGGGGGTAAACAATGAGCAGTTCTTC. This chain joins TRBV28 and TRBJ2-1; a weak D match, TRBD2 (6 bases). The V and J ends lost 6 bases and 5 bases respectively, with 20 bases between them. Per germline, CDR1 MDHEN and CDR2 SYDVKM. CDR3 length: 16 amino acids.

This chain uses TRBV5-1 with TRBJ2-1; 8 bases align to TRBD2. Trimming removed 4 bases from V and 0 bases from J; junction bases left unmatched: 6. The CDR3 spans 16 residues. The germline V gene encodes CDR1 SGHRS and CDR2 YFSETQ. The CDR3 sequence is CASSPLAGSSYNEQFF. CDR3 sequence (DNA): TGCGCCAGCAGCCCCTTAGCGGGGAGCTCCTACAATGAGCAGTTCTTC.

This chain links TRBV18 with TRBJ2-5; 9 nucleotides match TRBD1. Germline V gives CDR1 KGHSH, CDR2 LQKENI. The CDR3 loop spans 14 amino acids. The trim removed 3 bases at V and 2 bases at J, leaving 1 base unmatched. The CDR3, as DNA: TGTGCCAGCTCACCGGGACAGGGTCAAGAGACCCAGTACTTC. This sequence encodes CASSPGQGQETQYF. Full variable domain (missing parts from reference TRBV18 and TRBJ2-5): NAGVMQNPRHLVRRRGQEARLRCSPMKGHSHVYWYRQLPEEGLKFMVYLQKENIIDESGMPKERFSAEFPKEGPSILRIQQVVRGDSAAYFCASSPGQGQETQYFGPGTRLLVL.

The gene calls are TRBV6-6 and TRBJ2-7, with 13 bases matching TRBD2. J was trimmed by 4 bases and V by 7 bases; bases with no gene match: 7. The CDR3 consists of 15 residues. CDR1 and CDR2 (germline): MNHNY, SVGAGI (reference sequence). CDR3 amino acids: CASKLAGGGNYEQYF. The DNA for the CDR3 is TGTGCCAGCAAACTAGCGGGAGGGGGCAATTACGAGCAGTACTTC.

The CDR3: CASSPPGVGRQDLFF. For the CDR3, the DNA is TGTGCCAGCTCACCTCCCGGTGTGGGGCGTCAGGATCTGTTTTTT. The chain employs TRBV18 and TRBJ2-2; a weak D match, TRBD1 (5 bases). Between the trimmed V and J ends, which lost 3 bases and 14 bases, there was a span of 22 bases. Germline values: CDR1 KGHSH, CDR2 LQKENI. CDR3 length: 15 residues. The full variable domain, completed using reference TRBV18 and TRBJ2-2, is NAGVMQNPRHLVRRRGQEARLRCSPMKGHSHVYWYRQLPEEGLKFMVYLQKENIIDESGMPKERFSAEFPKEGPSILRIQQVVRGDSAAYFCASSPPGVGRQDLFFGEGSRLTVL.

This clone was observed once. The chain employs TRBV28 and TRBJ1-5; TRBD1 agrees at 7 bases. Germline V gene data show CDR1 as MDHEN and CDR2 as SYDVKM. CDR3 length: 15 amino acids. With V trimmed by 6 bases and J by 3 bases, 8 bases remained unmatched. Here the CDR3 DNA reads TGTGCCAGCAGCATATACACAGGGGTCAATCAGCCCCAGCATTTT. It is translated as CASSIYTGVNQPQHF.

In DNA, the CDR3 is TGTGCCAGCAGTGCGACCGGGACAGGGGATCAGGGCTACACCTTC. Translation gives CASSATGTGDQGYTF. The rearrangement links TRBV28 to TRBJ1-2, with 10 bases fitting TRBD1. Trimming removed 5 bases from V and 8 bases from J; junction bases left unmatched: 11. The CDR3 spans 15 residues. Per germline, CDR1 MDHEN and CDR2 SYDVKM.

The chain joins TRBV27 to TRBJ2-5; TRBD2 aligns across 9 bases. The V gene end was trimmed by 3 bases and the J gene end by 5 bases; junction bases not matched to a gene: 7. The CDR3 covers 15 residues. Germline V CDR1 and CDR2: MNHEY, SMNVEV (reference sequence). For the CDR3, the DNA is TGTGCCAGCAGTTTGCTTAGCGGGAGAAGTGAGACCCAGTACTTC. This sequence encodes CASSLLSGRSETQYF.